This T cell receptor beta chain was retrieved from a study of T cell responses to AZD1222 COVID-19 vaccine. As for this clone: Its ends do not fully match the called genes, so a read error is possible.

Some clones are missing from TCRdb's copy, which holds only in-frame ones; the method was immunoSEQ multiplex PCR. The sample carries about 150,000 clones, about nine tenths recorded once. The CDR3 length is 17 residues. Looked up from germline, CDR1 is SGHRS and CDR2 is YFSETQ. The TCR was taken from an adult who had recovered from COVID-19. The J gene is TRBJ2-4, the V gene TRBV5-1; TRBD2 matches at 13 bases. Sample: peripheral blood, taken after recovery from COVID-19. The chain's CDR3 is CASSLVTSGGAINIQYF. DNA of the CDR3: TGCGCCAGCAGCTTGGTAACTAGCGGGGGGGCCATAAACATTCAGTACTTC.